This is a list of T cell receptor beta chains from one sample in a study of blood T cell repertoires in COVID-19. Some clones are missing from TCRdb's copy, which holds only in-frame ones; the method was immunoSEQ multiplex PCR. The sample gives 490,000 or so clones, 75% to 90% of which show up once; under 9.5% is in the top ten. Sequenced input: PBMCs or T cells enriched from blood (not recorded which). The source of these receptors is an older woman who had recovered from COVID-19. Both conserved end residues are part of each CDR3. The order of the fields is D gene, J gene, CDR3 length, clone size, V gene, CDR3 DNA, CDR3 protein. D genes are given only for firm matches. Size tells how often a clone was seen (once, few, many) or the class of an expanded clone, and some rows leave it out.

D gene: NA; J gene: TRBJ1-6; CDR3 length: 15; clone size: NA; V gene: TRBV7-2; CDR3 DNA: TGTGCCAGCAGCTGGGGCTTCTCCTTTAATTCACCCCTCCACTTT; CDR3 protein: CASSWGFSFNSPLHF
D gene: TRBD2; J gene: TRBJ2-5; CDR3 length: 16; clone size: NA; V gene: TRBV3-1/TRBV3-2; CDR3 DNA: TGTGCCAGCAGCCAAAGGGGACGGGGGGGCCAAGAGACCCAGTACTTC; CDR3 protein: CASSQRGRGGQETQYF
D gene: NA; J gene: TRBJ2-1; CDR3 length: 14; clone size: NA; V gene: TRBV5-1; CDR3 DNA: TGCGCCAGCCAACCAGGGGGGTCCGGAAATGAGCAGTTCTTC; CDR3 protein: CASQPGGSGNEQFF
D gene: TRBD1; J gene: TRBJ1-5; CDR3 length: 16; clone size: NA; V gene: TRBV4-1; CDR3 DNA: TGCGCCAGCAGCTTCCAGGTAGGACAGGGTAATCAGCCCCAGCATTTT; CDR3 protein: CASSFQVGQGNQPQHF
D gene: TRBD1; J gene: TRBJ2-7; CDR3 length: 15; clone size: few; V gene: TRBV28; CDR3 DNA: TGTGCCAGCAGTTTCCGGGACAGACACTCTTACGAGCAGTACTTC; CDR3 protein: CASSFRDRHSYEQYF
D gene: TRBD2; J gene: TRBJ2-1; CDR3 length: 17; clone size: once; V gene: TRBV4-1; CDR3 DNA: TGCGCCAGCAGCCTAGCGGGGGGGCCTGGGATTAGCGATGAGCAGTTCTTC; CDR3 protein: CASSLAGGPGISDEQFF
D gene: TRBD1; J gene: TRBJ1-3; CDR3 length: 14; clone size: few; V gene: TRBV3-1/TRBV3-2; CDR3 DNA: TGTGCCAGCAGCCAAGGGACAGGGAAAAACACCATATATTTT; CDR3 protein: CASSQGTGKNTIYF
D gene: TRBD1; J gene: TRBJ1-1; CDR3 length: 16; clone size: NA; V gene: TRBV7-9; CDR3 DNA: TGTGCCAGCAGCTTCCCGACAGGGGGTATGGACACTGAAGCTTTCTTT; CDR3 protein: CASSFPTGGMDTEAFF
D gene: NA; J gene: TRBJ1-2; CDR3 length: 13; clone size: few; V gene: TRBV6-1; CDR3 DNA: TGTGCCAGCAGTGAGACAAACTTCTATGGCTACACCTTC; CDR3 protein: CASSETNFYGYTF
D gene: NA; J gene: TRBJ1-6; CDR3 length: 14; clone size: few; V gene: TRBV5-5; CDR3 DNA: TGTGCCAGCAGCTCAGAGCCAGGGTATTCACCCCTCCACTTT; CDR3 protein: CASSSEPGYSPLHF
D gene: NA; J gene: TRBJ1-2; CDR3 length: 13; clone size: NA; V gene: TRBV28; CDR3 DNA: TGTGCCACCCGGACATCCACCCTCTATGGCTACACCTTC; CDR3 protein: CATRTSTLYGYTF
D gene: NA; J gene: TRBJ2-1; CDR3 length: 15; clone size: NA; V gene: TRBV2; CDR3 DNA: TGTGCCAGCAGTGAAGTAGGGAGCTCCTACAATGAGCAGTTCTTC; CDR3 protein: CASSEVGSSYNEQFF
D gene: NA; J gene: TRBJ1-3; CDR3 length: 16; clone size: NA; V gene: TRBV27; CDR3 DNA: TGTGCCAGCAGAAAGATAGGGGAAAGCTCTGGAAACACCATATATTTT; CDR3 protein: CASRKIGESSGNTIYF
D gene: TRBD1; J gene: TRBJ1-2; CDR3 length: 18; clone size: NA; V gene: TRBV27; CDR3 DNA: TGTGCCAGCAGTTTATCACCCCCGCGACAGGGAGATAACTATGGCTACACCTTC; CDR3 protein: CASSLSPPRQGDNYGYTF
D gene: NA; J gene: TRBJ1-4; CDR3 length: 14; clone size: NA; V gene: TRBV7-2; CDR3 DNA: TGTGCCAGCAGCTTAGAGGGAGCCCGGAGAAAACTGTTTTTT; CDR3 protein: CASSLEGARRKLFF
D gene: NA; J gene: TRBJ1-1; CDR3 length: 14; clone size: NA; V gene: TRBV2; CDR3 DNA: TGTGCCAGCAGCCTACTGAGCATGAACACTGAAGCTTTCTTT; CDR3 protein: CASSLLSMNTEAFF
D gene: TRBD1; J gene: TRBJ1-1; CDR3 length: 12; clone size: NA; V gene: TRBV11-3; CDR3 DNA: TGTGCCAGCAGCTACAGGGGGGGAGAAGCTTTCTTT; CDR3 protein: CASSYRGGEAFF
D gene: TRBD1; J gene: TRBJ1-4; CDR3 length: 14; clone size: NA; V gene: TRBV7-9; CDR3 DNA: TGTGCCAGCAGCTCTGACAGGGCGAATGAAAAACTGTTTTTT; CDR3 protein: CASSSDRANEKLFF
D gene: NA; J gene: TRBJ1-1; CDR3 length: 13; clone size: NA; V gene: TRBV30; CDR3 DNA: TGTGCCTGGAGTGTAACTGAAGACGGGGGTCGCTTCTTT; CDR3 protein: CAWSVTEDGGRFF
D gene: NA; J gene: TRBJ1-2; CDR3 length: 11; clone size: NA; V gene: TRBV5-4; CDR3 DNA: TGTGCCAGCAGAAGGACAAATGGCTACACCTTC; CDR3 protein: CASRRTNGYTF
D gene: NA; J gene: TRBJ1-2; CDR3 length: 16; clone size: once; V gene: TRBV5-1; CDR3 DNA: TGCGCCAGCAGCTCCCAGGGGACCCCTATTGGACTTGGCTACACCTTC; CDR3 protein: CASSSQGTPIGLGYTF
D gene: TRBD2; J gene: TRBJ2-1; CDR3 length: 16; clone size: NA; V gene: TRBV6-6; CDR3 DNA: TGTGCCAGCAGTTACCGCTCTCCGGGGGGTTACAATGAGCAGTTCTTC; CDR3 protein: CASSYRSPGGYNEQFF
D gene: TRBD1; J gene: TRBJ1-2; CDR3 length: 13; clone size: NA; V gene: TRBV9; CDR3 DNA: TGTGCCAGCAGGAGGGACAGTCTATATGGCTACACCTTC; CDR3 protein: CASRRDSLYGYTF
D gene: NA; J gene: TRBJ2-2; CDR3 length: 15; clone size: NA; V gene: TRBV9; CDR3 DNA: TGTGCCAGCAGCGTAGTGGCAGGGAACACCGGGGAGCTGTTTTTT; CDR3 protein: CASSVVAGNTGELFF
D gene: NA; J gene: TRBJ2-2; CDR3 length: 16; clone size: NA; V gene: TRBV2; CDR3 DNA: TGTGCCAGCATATACGGCGGCGGGGAAAACACCGGGGAGCTGTTTTTT; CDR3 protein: CASIYGGGENTGELFF
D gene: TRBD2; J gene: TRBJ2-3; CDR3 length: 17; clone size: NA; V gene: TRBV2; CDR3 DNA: TGTGCCAGCAGCCCCCGGATAGGAGCGGGGTACACAGATACGCAGTATTTT; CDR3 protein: CASSPRIGAGYTDTQYF
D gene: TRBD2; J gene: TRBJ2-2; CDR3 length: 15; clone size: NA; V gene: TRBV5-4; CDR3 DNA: TGTGCCAGCAGCTCGGGACTAGCGAACACCGGGGAGCTGTTTTTT; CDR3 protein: CASSSGLANTGELFF
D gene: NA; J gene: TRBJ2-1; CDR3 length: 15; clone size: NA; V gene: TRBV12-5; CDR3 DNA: TGTGCTAGTGGGGGGGACTCCGTCGGCTACAATGAGCAGTTCTTC; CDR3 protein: CASGGDSVGYNEQFF
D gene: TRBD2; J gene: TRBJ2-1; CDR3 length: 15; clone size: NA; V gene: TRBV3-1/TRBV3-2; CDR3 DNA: TGTGCCAGCAGCCGCCGGCTAGCGGGTTACAATGAGCAGTTCTTC; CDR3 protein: CASSRRLAGYNEQFF
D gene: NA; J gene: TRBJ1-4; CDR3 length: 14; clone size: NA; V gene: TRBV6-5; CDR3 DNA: TGTGCCAGCAGTTCAGGAGGAGCGGGTGAAAAACTGTTTTTT; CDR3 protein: CASSSGGAGEKLFF
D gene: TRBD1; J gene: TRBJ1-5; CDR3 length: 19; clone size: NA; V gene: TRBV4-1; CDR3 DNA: TGCGCCAGCAGCCAAGTTTGGACAGGGGGCCTTTATAGCAATCAGCCCCAGCATTTT; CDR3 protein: CASSQVWTGGLYSNQPQHF
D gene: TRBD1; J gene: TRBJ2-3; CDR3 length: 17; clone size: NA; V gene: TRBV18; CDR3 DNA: TGTGCCAGCTCACCACAAAGGGACAGACTCAGCACAGATACGCAGTATTTT; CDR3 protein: CASSPQRDRLSTDTQYF
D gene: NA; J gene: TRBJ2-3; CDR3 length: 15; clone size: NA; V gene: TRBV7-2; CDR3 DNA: TGTGCCAGCAGACTAGGGAGACTGGAGACAGATACGCAGTATTTT; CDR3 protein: CASRLGRLETDTQYF
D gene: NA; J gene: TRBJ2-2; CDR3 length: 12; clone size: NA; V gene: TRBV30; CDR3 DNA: TGTGCCTGGAGTGTAGCGGGCGACAAGCTGTTTTTT; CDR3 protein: CAWSVAGDKLFF
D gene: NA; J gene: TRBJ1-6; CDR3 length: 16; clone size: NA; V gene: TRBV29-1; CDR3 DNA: TGCAGCGTTGCTCCCCAGGGAGGTTCAGCTAATTCACCCCTCCACTTT; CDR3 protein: CSVAPQGGSANSPLHF
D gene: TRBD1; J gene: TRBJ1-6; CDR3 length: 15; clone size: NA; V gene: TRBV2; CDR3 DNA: TGTGCCACCAAGACTCAGACAGGGACAGGATCACCCCTCCACTTT; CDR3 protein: CATKTQTGTGSPLHF
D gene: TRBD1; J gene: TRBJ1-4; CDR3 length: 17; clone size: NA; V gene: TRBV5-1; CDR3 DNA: TGCGCCAGCAGCTTACCAGGGACAGGGGGCGCTGGTGAAAAACTGTTTTTT; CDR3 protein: CASSLPGTGGAGEKLFF
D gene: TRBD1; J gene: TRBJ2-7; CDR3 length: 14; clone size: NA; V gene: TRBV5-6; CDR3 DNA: TGTGCCAGCAGCCCCGGGACAGGGAACTACGAGCAGTACTTC; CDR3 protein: CASSPGTGNYEQYF
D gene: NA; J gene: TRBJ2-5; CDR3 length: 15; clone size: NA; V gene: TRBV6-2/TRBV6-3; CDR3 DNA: TGTGCCAGCACCCCAACGGCAGGCCGAAGGGAGACCCAGTACTTC; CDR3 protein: CASTPTAGRRETQYF
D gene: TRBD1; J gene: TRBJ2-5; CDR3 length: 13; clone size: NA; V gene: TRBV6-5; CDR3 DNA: TGTGCCAGCAGTACACAGGGGCAAGAGACCCAGTACTTC; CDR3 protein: CASSTQGQETQYF
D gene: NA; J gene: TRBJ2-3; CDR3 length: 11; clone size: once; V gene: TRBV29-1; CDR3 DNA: TGCAGCGTAGGACAGCCAGATACGCAGTATTTT; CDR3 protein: CSVGQPDTQYF
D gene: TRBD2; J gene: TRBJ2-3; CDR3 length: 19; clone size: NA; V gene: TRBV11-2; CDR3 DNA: TGTGCCAGCAGCCCGAAGGGACTAGCGGGGGGCGGGAGCACAGATACGCAGTATTTT; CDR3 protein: CASSPKGLAGGGSTDTQYF
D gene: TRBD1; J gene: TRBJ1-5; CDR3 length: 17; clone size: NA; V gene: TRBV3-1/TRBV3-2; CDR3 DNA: TGTGCCAGCTCGGACAGGGAAGGAATTAGTGGCAATCAGCCCCAGCATTTT; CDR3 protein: CASSDREGISGNQPQHF
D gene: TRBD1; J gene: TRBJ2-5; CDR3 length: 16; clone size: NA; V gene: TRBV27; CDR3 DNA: TGTGCCAGCAGTTTACAGGGGGCTGGCGTAAAAGAGACCCAGTACTTC; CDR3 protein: CASSLQGAGVKETQYF
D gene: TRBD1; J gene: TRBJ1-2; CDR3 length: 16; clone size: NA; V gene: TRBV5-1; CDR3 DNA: TGCGCCAGCAGCTTGGGACGGACAGGGGTTTACTATGGCTACACCTTC; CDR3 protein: CASSLGRTGVYYGYTF
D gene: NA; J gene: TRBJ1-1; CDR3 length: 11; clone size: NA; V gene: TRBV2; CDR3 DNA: TGTGCCAGCAATCCTAGGATTGAAGCTTTCTTT; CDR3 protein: CASNPRIEAFF
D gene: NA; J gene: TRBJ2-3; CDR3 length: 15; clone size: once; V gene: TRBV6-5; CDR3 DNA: TGTGCCAGCAGTTACGGCGGGTTGGGCACAGATACGCAGTATTTT; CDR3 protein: CASSYGGLGTDTQYF
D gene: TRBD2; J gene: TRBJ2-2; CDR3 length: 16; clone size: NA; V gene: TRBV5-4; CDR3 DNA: TGTGCCAGCAGCCCGGGGACTAGCTGGAACACCGGGGAGCTGTTTTTT; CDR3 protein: CASSPGTSWNTGELFF
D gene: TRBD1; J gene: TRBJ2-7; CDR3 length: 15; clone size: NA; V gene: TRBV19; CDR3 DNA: TGTGCCAGTAGTCCAGCGGGACAGGGGGGGTACGAGCAGTACTTC; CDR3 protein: CASSPAGQGGYEQYF
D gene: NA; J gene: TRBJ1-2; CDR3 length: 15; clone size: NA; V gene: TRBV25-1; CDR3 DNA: TGTGCCAGCAGTGAATCCAGGAGGTTTAACTATGGCTACACCTTC; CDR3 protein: CASSESRRFNYGYTF
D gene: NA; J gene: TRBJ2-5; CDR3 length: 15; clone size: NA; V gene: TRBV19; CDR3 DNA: TGTGCCAGTAGTATCGGTTCAGGGAAGATAGAGACCCAGTACTTC; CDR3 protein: CASSIGSGKIETQYF
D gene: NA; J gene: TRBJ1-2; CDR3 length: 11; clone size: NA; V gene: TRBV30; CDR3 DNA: TGTGCCTGGAGTGTACGCGGTGGCTACACCTTC; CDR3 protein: CAWSVRGGYTF
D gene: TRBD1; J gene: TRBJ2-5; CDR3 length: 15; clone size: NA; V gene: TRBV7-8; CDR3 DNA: TGTGCCAGCAGCTTAGTAGGGACAGACCAAGAGACCCAGTACTTC; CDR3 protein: CASSLVGTDQETQYF